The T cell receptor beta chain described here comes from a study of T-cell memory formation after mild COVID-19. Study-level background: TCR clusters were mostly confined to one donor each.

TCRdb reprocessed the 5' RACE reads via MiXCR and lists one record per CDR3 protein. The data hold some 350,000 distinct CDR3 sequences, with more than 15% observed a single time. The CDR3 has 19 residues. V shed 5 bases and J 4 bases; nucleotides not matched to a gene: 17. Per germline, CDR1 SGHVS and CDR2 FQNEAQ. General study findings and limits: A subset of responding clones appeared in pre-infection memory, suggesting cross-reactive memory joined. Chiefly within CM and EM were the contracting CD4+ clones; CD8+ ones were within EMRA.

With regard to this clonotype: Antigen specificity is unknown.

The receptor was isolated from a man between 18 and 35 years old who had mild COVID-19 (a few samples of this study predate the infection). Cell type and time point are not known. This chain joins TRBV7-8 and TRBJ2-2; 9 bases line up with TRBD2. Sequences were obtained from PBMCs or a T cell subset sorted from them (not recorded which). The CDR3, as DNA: TGTGCCAGCAGCCCCAATGGGCCTAGCGGGGCGACGAGCACCGGGGAGCTGTTTTTT. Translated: CASSPNGPSGATSTGELFF.